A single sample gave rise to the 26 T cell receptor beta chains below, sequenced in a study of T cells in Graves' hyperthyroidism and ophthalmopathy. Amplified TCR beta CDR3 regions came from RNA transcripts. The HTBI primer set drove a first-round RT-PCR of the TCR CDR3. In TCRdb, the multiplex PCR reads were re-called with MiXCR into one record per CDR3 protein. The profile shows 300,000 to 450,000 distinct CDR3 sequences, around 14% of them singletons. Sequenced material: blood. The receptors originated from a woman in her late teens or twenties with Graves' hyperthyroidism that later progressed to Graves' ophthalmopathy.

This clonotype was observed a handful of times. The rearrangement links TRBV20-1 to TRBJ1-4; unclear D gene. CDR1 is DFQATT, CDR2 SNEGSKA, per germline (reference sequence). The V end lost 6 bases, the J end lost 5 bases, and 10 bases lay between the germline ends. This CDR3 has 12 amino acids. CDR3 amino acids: CSARTVNEKLFF. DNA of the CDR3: TGCAGTGCCCGGACGGTGAATGAAAAACTGTTTTTT.

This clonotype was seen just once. The CDR3 DNA reads TGTGCCAGCAGATTCGCGCGGGGAACCGGGGAGTACGAGCAGTACTTC. Its translation is CASRFARGTGEYEQYF. V and J are TRBV28 and TRBJ2-7; maybe TRBD2 (6 bases). V lost 6 bases to trimming and J lost 4 bases, with 22 bases between them. Germline V lookup: CDR1 MDHEN, CDR2 SYDVKM. The CDR3 has 16 residues. The complete variable domain, with remaining parts taken from reference TRBV28 and TRBJ2-7, reads DVKVTQSSRYLVKRTGEKVFLECVQDMDHENMFWYRQDPGLGLRLIYFSYDVKMKEKGDIPEGYSVSREKKERFSLILESASTNQTSMYLCASRFARGTGEYEQYFGPGTRLTVT.

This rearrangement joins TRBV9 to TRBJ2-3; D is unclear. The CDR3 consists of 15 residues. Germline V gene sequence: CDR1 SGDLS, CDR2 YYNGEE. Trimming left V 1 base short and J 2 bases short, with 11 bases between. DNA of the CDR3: TGTGCCAGCAGCGTACGGTCGGGCCCCACAGATACGCAGTATTTT. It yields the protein CASSVRSGPTDTQYF.

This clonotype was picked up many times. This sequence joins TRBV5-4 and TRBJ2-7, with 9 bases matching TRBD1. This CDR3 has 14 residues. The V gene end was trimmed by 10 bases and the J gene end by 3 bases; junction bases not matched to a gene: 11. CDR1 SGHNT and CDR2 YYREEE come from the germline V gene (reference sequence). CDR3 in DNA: TGTGCCTGGTCCGGGACAGGGTTACGCTACGAGCAGTACTTC. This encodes CAWSGTGLRYEQYF.

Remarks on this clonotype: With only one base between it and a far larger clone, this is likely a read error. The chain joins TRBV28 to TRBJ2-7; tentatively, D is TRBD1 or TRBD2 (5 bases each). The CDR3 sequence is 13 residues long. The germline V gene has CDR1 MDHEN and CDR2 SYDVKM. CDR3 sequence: CVSSLRGSYEQYF. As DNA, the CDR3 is TGTGTCAGCAGCCTGAGGGGCTCCTACGAGCAGTACTTC.

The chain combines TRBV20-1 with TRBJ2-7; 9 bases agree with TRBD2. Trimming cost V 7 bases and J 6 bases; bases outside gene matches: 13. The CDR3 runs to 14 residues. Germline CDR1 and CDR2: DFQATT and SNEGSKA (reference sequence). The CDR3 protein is CSVPPSGINFEQYF. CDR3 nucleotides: TGCAGTGTTCCCCCTAGCGGGATAAATTTCGAGCAGTACTTC.

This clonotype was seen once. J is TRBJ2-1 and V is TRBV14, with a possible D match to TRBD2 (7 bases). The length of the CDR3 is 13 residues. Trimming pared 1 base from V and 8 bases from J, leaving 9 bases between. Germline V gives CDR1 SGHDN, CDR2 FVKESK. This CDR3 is CASSQGGGDEQFF. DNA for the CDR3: TGTGCCAGCAGCCAAGGGGGGGGCGATGAGCAGTTCTTC.

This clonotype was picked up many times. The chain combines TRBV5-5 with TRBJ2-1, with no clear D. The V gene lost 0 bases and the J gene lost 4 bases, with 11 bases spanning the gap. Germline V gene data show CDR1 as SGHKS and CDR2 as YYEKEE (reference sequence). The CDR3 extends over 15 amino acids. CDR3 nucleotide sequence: TGTGCCAGCAGCTTGGTGCCGCTGACTTACAATGAGCAGTTCTTC. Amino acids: CASSLVPLTYNEQFF. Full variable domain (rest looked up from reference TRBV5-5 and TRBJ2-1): DAGVTQSPTHLIKTRGQQVTLRCSPISGHKSVSWYQQVLGQGPQFIFQYYEKEERGRGNFPDRFSARQFPNYSSELNVNALLLGDSALYLCASSLVPLTYNEQFFGPGTRLTVL.

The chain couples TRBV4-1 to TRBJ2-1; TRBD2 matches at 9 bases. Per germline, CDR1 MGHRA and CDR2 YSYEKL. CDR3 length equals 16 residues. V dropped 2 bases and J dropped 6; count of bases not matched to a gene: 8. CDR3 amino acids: CASSQPASGISNEQFF. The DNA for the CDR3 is TGCGCCAGCAGCCAACCCGCTAGCGGGATTAGCAATGAGCAGTTCTTC.

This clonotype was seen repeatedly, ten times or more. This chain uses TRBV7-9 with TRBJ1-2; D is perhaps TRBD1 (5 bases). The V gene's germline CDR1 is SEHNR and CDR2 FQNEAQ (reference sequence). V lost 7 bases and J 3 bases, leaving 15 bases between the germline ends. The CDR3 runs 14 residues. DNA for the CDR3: TGTGCCAGCACCCACTGGGACGACCACTATGGCTACACCTTC. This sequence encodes CASTHWDDHYGYTF.

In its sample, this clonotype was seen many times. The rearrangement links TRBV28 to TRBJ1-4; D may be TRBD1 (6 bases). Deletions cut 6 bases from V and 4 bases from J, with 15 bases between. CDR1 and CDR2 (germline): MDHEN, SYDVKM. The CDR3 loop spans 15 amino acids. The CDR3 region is CASSPVGAGNEKLFF. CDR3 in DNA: TGTGCCAGCAGCCCGGTGGGGGCAGGTAATGAAAAACTGTTTTTT. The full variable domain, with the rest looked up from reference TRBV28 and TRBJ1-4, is DVKVTQSSRYLVKRTGEKVFLECVQDMDHENMFWYRQDPGLGLRLIYFSYDVKMKEKGDIPEGYSVSREKKERFSLILESASTNQTSMYLCASSPVGAGNEKLFFGSGTQLSVL.

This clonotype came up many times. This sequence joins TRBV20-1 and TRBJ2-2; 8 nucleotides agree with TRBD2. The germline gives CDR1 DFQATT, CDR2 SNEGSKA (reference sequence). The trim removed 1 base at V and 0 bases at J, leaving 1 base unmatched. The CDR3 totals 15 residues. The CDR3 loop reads CSARALAANTGELFF. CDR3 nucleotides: TGCAGTGCTAGAGCACTAGCGGCGAACACCGGGGAGCTGTTTTTT.

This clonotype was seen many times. The CDR3 is CASSWTRGDTQYF. The CDR3 DNA reads as TGTGCCAGCAGTTGGACTAGGGGGGATACGCAGTATTTT. The gene calls are TRBV28 and TRBJ2-3; TRBD2 is a possible D gene (7 bases). The germline CDR1 and CDR2 sequences are MDHEN and SYDVKM. Trimming took 4 bases from V and 6 from J, leaving 11 bases between them. This CDR3 has 13 amino acids.

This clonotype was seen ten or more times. As DNA, the CDR3 is TGTGCCAGCAGTTTGATGCGGGAGGCCTACAATGAGCAGTTCTTC. Its protein product is CASSLMREAYNEQFF. The chain joins TRBV12-3 or TRBV12-4 to TRBJ2-1; the match to TRBD2 covers 8 bases. V dropped 3 bases and J dropped 2; count of bases not matched to a gene: 3. The CDR3 consists of 15 residues.

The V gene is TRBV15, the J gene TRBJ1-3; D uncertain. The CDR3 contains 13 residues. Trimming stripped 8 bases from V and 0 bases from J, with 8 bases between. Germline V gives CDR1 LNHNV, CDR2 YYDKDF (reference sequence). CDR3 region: CATRRSSGNTIYF. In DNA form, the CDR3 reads TGTGCCACCCGGCGGAGCTCTGGAAACACCATATATTTT.

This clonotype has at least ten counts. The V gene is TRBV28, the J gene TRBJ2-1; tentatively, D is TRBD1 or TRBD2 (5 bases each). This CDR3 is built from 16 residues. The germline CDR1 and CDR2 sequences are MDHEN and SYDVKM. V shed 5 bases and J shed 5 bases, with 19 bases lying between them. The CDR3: CASSPPLIGDDNEQFF. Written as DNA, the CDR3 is TGTGCCAGCAGTCCCCCCCTTATCGGGGACGACAATGAGCAGTTCTTC. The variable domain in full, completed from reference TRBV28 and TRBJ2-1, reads DVKVTQSSRYLVKRTGEKVFLECVQDMDHENMFWYRQDPGLGLRLIYFSYDVKMKEKGDIPEGYSVSREKKERFSLILESASTNQTSMYLCASSPPLIGDDNEQFFGPGTRLTVL.

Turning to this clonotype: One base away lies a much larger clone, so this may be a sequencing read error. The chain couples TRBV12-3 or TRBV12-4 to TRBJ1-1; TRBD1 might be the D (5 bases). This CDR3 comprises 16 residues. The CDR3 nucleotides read TGTGCCGGCAGTTTACCCGGGACGGGTGGAAACACTGAAGCTTTCTTT. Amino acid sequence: CAGSLPGTGGNTEAFF.

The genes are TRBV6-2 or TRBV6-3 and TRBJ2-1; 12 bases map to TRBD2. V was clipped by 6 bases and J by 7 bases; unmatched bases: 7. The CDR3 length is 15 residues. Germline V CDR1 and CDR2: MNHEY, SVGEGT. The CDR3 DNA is TGTGCCAGCAGCGTTAGACTAGCGGGAGCGAATGAGCAGTTCTTC. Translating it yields CASSVRLAGANEQFF.

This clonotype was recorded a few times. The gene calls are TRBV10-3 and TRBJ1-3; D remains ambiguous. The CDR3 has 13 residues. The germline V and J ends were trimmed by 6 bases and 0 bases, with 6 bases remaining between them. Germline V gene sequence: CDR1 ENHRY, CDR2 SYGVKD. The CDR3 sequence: CAISGNSGNTIYF. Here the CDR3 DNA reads TGTGCCATCAGCGGGAACTCTGGAAACACCATATATTTT.

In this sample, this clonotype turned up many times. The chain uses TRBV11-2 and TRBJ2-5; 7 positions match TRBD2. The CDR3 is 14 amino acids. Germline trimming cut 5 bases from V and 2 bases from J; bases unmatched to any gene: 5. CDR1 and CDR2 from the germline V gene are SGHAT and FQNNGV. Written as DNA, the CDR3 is TGTGCCAGCAGCCCCGCCGGGGGGCAAGAGACCCAGTACTTC. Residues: CASSPAGGQETQYF.

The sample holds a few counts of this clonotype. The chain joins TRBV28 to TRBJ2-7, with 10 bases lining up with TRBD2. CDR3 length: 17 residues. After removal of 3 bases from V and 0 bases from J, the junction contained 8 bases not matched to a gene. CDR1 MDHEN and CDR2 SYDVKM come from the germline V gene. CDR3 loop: CASSFQTSGPHSYEQYF. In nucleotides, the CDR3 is TGTGCCAGCAGTTTTCAGACTAGCGGGCCTCACTCCTACGAGCAGTACTTC.

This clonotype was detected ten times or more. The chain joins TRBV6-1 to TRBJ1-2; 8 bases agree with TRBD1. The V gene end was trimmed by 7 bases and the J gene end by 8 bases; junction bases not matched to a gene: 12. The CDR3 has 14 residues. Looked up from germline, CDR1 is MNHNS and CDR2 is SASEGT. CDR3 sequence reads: CASTRDRSRGGYTF. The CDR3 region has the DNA TGTGCCAGCACCCGGGACAGGTCCAGAGGGGGCTACACCTTC.

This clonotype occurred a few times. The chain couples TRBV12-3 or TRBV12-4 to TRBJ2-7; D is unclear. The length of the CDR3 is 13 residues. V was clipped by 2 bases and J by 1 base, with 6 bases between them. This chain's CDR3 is CASSLFSSYEQYF. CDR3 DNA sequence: TGTGCCAGCAGTTTATTTTCTTCCTACGAGCAGTACTTC.

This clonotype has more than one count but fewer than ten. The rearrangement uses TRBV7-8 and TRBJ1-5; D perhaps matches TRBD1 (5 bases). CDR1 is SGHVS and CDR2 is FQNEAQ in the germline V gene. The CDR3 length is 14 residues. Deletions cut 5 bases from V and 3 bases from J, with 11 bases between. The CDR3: CASSTDRNNQPQHF. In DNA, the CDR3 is TGTGCCAGCAGCACTGACAGAAACAATCAGCCCCAGCATTTT.

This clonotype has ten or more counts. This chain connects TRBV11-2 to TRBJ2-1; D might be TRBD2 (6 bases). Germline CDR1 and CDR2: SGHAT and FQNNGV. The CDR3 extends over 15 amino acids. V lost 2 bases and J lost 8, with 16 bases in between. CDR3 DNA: TGTGCCAGCAGCTTAACTTCGCGGGACGGCCATGAGCAGTTCTTC. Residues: CASSLTSRDGHEQFF.

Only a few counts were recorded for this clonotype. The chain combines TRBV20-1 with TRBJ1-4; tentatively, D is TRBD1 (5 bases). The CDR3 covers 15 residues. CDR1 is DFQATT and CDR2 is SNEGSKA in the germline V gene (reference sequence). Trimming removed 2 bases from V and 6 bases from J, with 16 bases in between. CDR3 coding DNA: TGCAGTGCTAGACTCTGGGGCACGGTGCATGAAAAACTGTTTTTT. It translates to CSARLWGTVHEKLFF.